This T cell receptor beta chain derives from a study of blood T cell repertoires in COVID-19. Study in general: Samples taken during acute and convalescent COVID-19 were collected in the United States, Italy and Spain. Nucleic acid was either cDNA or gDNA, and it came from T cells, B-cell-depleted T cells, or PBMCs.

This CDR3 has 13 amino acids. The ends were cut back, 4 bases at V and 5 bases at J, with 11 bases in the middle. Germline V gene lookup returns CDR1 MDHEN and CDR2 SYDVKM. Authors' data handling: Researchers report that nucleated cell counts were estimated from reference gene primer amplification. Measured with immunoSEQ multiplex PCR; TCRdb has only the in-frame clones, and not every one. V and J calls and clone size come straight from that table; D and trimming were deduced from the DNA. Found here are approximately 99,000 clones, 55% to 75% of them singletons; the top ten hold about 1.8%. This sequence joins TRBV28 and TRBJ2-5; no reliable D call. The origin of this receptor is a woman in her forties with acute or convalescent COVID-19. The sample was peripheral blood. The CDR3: CASSSPSGETQYF. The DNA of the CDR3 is TGTGCCAGCAGTTCCCCCTCCGGGGAGACCCAGTACTTC.